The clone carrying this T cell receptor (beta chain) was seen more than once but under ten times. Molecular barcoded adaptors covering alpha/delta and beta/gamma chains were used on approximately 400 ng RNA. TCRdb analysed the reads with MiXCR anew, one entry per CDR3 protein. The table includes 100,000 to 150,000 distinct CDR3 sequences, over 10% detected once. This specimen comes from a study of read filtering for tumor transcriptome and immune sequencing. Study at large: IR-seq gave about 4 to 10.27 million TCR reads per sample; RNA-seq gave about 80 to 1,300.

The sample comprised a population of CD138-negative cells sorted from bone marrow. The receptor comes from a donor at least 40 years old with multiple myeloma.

The CDR3 nucleotides read TGTGCCAGCAGCCCCACCGGACAGGGGGCGACGGAGACCCAGTACTTC. Its translation: CASSPTGQGATETQYF. The chain employs TRBV7-3 and TRBJ2-5, with 11 bases lining up with TRBD1. J gave up 5 bases and V 5 bases, and 10 bases lay outside the gene matches. This CDR3 comprises 16 residues. Germline V gene data show CDR1 as SGHTA and CDR2 as FQGTGA.